Included here is one TCR beta chain sequence, with context. Here immunoSEQ multiplex PCR was the method, and the copy in TCRdb shows in-frame clones only, minus some. The sample holds around 66,000 clones; approximately 84% are singletons and the top ten take about 4.8%. This CDR3 has 14 amino acids. Germline assignment: CDR1 SGHTA and CDR2 FQGNSA. Trimming left V 2 bases short and J 3 bases short, with 10 bases between. The sample belongs to a study of OX40 agonist ivuxolimab in advanced cancers. This material consisted of CD4+ or CD8+ T cells sorted from blood, taken in a trial of the OX40 agonist ivuxolimab. V gene TRBV7-2 combines with J gene TRBJ1-2; D is unresolved. The TCR originated in an adult with an advanced solid tumor such as melanoma, head and neck, liver or kidney cancer. The CDR3 coding sequence is TGTGCCAGCAGCTTATTTCTGAGATACTATGGCTACACCTTC. It translates to CASSLFLRYYGYTF.